The 26 T cell receptor beta chains reported below all come from one sample, sequenced in a study of blood T cell repertoires in COVID-19. Clones were read by immunoSEQ multiplex PCR, and TCRdb kept only the in-frame ones, dropping some. Among 200,000 to 250,000 clones listed, just under 85% were seen once. The sequenced sample consisted of peripheral blood. The receptors were sampled from a man aged 50 or older with acute or convalescent COVID-19.

The chain links TRBV18 to TRBJ2-7, with 14 nucleotides matching TRBD2. The ends lost 4 bases at V and 6 bases at J; junction bases unmatched: 5. The CDR3 loop spans 15 amino acids. CDR1 is KGHSH and CDR2 is LQKENI in the germline V gene. The CDR3 protein is CASSQGLAGAGEQYF. The CDR3 bases are TGTGCCAGCTCACAGGGACTAGCGGGAGCCGGCGAGCAGTACTTC.

V is TRBV5-4 and J is TRBJ1-6, with a weak D call TRBD1 (5 bases). V was shortened by 0 bases and J by 7 bases, with 11 bases between the two germline ends. Germline CDR1 SGHNT, CDR2 YYREEE (reference sequence). The CDR3 length is 15 residues. The CDR3 is CASSLGGGRNSPLHF. As DNA, the CDR3 is TGTGCCAGCAGCTTGGGGGGCGGAAGAAATTCACCCCTCCACTTT.

J is TRBJ1-2 and V is TRBV24-1; the D is unclear. CDR3 length: 13 residues. Trimming cost V 7 bases and J 4 bases, with 12 bases left between them. Looked up from germline, CDR1 is KGHDR and CDR2 is SFDVKD. In DNA form, the CDR3 reads TGTGCCACCAGCCCCGGGAGCAGCTATGGCTACACCTTC. Translation gives CATSPGSSYGYTF.

The chain carries TRBV9 and TRBJ1-2, with 9 bases aligning to TRBD1. The CDR3 runs 17 residues. The germline gives CDR1 SGDLS, CDR2 YYNGEE. Unmatched junction bases numbered 11, after V lost 4 bases and J lost 1 base. CDR3 in DNA: TGTGCCAGCAGCCCCAATAGGGGACAGGGTTTTAACTATGGCTACACCTTC. This translates into CASSPNRGQGFNYGYTF.

J is TRBJ1-1 and V is TRBV27; possibly TRBD1 for D (6 bases). The CDR3 has 12 residues. Germline loops: CDR1 MNHEY, CDR2 SMNVEV (reference sequence). V was clipped by 8 bases and J by 2 bases, with 9 bases between them. This CDR3 reads CASQGTNTEAFF. The CDR3 DNA is TGTGCCAGCCAGGGGACCAACACTGAAGCTTTCTTT.

The J gene is TRBJ2-3, the V gene TRBV5-4; 11 nucleotides match TRBD2. Germline CDR1 SGHNT, CDR2 YYREEE (reference sequence). This CDR3 spans 16 amino acids. V shed 0 bases, J shed 0 bases, and the junction held 0 bases outside the gene matches. CDR3 sequence: CASSLGTSGSTDTQYF. CDR3 sequence (DNA): TGTGCCAGCAGCTTGGGGACTAGCGGGAGCACAGATACGCAGTATTTT.

The J gene is TRBJ2-1, the V gene TRBV24-1; 9 bases fit TRBD1. From germline, CDR1 is KGHDR and CDR2 SFDVKD. The length of the CDR3 is 17 residues. V was clipped by 3 bases and J by 1 base; unmatched bases: 6. CDR3 DNA: TGTGCCACCAGTGATGGGAACAGGGGGCGGTCCTACAATGAGCAGTTCTTC. Translated: CATSDGNRGRSYNEQFF.

This sequence joins TRBV5-4 and TRBJ2-7; 9 positions match TRBD1. CDR3 length: 16 residues. V was pared by 3 bases and J by 2 bases, with 9 bases of the junction left unmatched. Germline assignment: CDR1 SGHNT and CDR2 YYREEE (reference sequence). CDR3 residues: CASSWGGTGRTYEQYF. CDR3 DNA sequence: TGTGCCAGCAGCTGGGGAGGGACAGGGAGAACCTACGAGCAGTACTTC.

The chain uses TRBV28 and TRBJ1-1; 7 nucleotides line up with TRBD1. This CDR3 has 15 residues. Germline loops: CDR1 MDHEN, CDR2 SYDVKM. Unmatched junction bases numbered 5, after V lost 4 bases and J lost 0 bases. CDR3 in DNA: TGTGCCAGCAGTTCGACAGGGTTTATGAACACTGAAGCTTTCTTT. As protein: CASSSTGFMNTEAFF.

The genes are TRBV10-1 and TRBJ2-3; TRBD1 matches 7 bases. Unmatched junction bases numbered 7, after V lost 2 bases and J lost 5 bases. This CDR3 spans 15 amino acids. Germline V gene lookup returns CDR1 WNHNN and CDR2 SYGVQD (reference sequence). The CDR3 DNA reads TGCGCCAGCAGTGAGATACAGGGGTCGGGAGATACGCAGTATTTT. This translates into CASSEIQGSGDTQYF.

This sequence joins TRBV27 and TRBJ2-1; 10 positions match TRBD2. Germline V gene sequence: CDR1 MNHEY, CDR2 SMNVEV (reference sequence). CDR3 length: 16 amino acids. V was clipped by 5 bases and J by 8 bases; unmatched bases: 12. CDR3 in amino acids: CASSAPGLANIYEQFF. The CDR3 DNA follows: TGTGCCAGCAGTGCGCCGGGACTAGCGAATATTTATGAGCAGTTCTTC.

The genes are TRBV7-3 and TRBJ2-2, with D unclear. There are 15 residues in the CDR3. V was clipped by 3 bases and J by 0 bases, with 8 bases between them. CDR1 is SGHTA and CDR2 is FQGTGA in the germline V gene. The CDR3 DNA is TGTGCCAGCAGCTTGGGCAGTACGAACACCGGGGAGCTGTTTTTT. Translating gives CASSLGSTNTGELFF.

This clone was observed a single time. This chain uses TRBV30 with TRBJ2-5; 7 bases agree with TRBD1. After removal of 0 bases from V and 13 bases from J, the junction contained 8 bases not matched to a gene. Germline V gene sequence: CDR1 GTSNPN, CDR2 SVGIG (reference sequence). CDR3 length: 12 amino acids. The DNA for the CDR3 is TGTGCCTGGAGTGTCTCGGGACAGCTCGCGTACTTC. Translation gives CAWSVSGQLAYF. The full variable domain, with the rest looked up from reference TRBV30 and TRBJ2-5, is SQTIHQWPATLVQPVGSPLSLECTVEGTSNPNLYWYRQAAGRGLQLLFYSVGIGQISSEVPQNLSASRPQDRQFILSSKKLLLSDSGFYLCAWSVSGQLAYFGPGTRLLVL.

The rearrangement joins TRBV7-2 to TRBJ2-2, with 8 bases lining up with TRBD2. The CDR3 consists of 15 residues. The ends lost 5 bases at V and 1 base at J; junction bases unmatched: 3. CDR1 and CDR2 from the germline V gene are SGHTA and FQGNSA. CDR3 DNA sequence: TGTGCCAGCAGCCCGGGGGGGCGGAACACCGGGGAGCTGTTTTTT. It yields the protein CASSPGGRNTGELFF.

This clone has a single count. The chain couples TRBV4-2 to TRBJ2-5; D possibly corresponds to TRBD2 (6 bases). The CDR3 length is 15 residues. Germline CDR1 and CDR2: LGHNA and YNFKEQ. V was pared by 0 bases and J by 4 bases, with 12 bases between. The CDR3 loop reads CASSQERAGGETQYF. CDR3 in DNA: TGTGCCAGCAGCCAAGAACGGGCCGGGGGAGAGACCCAGTACTTC.

The table lists this clone with a few counts. This chain joins TRBV9 and TRBJ2-1; 7 nucleotides match TRBD2. J gave up 0 bases and V 7 bases, and 4 bases lay outside the gene matches. This CDR3 is built from 14 residues. Germline assignment: CDR1 SGDLS and CDR2 YYNGEE. In nucleotides, the CDR3 is TGTGCCAGCGCTCGGGGGGACTCCTACAATGAGCAGTTCTTC. Translation gives CASARGDSYNEQFF.

This clone occurred a few times. The V gene is TRBV18, the J gene TRBJ1-1; D is undetermined. With 6 bases removed from V and 2 bases from J, the gap between germline ends came to 13 bases. This CDR3 is 14 amino acids long. Germline loops: CDR1 KGHSH, CDR2 LQKENI. Here the CDR3 reads CASSRSGENTEAFF. Here the CDR3 DNA reads TGTGCCAGCTCTCGGTCCGGGGAAAACACTGAAGCTTTCTTT. Supplemented by reference TRBV18 and TRBJ1-1, the full variable domain reads NAGVMQNPRHLVRRRGQEARLRCSPMKGHSHVYWYRQLPEEGLKFMVYLQKENIIDESGMPKERFSAEFPKEGPSILRIQQVVRGDSAAYFCASSRSGENTEAFFGQGTRLTVV.

The J gene is TRBJ1-2, the V gene TRBV19, with a weak D call TRBD1 (6 bases). Per germline, CDR1 LNHDA and CDR2 SQIVND (reference sequence). With 6 bases removed from V and 4 bases from J, the gap between germline ends came to 21 bases. This CDR3 has 16 residues. The CDR3 nucleotides read TGTGCCAGTAGCCCCTTGGGGGGGCCCCCGGGCTATGGCTACACCTTC. It specifies CASSPLGGPPGYGYTF. Filled out from reference TRBV19 and TRBJ1-2, the complete variable domain reads DGGITQSPKYLFRKEGQNVTLSCEQNLNHDAMYWYRQDPGQGLRLIYYSQIVNDFQKGDIAEGYSVSREKKESFPLTVTSAQKNPTAFYLCASSPLGGPPGYGYTFGSGTRLTVV.

This clone was counted a single time. The chain combines TRBV3-1 (or the pseudogene TRBV3-2) with TRBJ1-3; D might be TRBD1 (6 bases). This CDR3 is 16 amino acids long. CDR1 is LGHDT and CDR2 is YNNKEL in the germline V gene (reference sequence). Trimming cost V 4 bases and J 4 bases, with 17 bases left between them. CDR3 amino acids: CASSPGAGTRGNTIYF. CDR3 DNA sequence: TGTGCCAGCAGCCCAGGAGCCGGGACAAGGGGAAACACCATATATTTT.

Notes on this clone: Relative to the germline gene, one junction end is altered; a read error may explain this. This rearrangement joins TRBV24-1 to TRBJ2-2, with 7 bases identical to TRBD2. Per germline, CDR1 KGHDR and CDR2 SFDVKD. This CDR3 spans 15 amino acids. The DNA for the CDR3 is TGTGCCACCAATGATGGGAGGGAGGTAACCGGGGAGCTGTTTTTT. This gives the protein CATNDGREVTGELFF.

The genes are TRBV5-1 and TRBJ2-5; the match to TRBD2 covers 7 bases. The V gene end was trimmed by 0 bases and the J gene end by 8 bases; junction bases not matched to a gene: 7. The CDR3 spans 14 residues. CDR1 SGHRS and CDR2 YFSETQ come from the germline V gene. CDR3 in DNA: TGCGCCAGCAGCTTGGCTCTAGCGGTGCCAACCCAGTACTTC. It yields the protein CASSLALAVPTQYF.

The rearrangement links TRBV7-2 to TRBJ2-7; 8 positions match TRBD1. V shed 3 bases, J shed 0 bases, and the junction held 4 bases outside the gene matches. This CDR3 has 15 residues. In germline, CDR1 is SGHTA, CDR2 FQGNSA. This CDR3 is CASSFIQGGSYEQYF. CDR3 DNA sequence: TGTGCCAGCAGCTTTATACAGGGGGGCTCCTACGAGCAGTACTTC.

This chain uses TRBV7-3 with TRBJ1-1; TRBD1 is a possible D gene (5 bases). Per germline, CDR1 SGHTA and CDR2 FQGTGA. The CDR3 covers 13 residues. V lost 3 bases and J 1 base, leaving 6 bases between the germline ends. The DNA of the CDR3 is TGTGCCAGCAGCTTGACAGCGAACACTGAAGCTTTCTTT. Amino acids: CASSLTANTEAFF. The whole variable domain, remainder taken from reference TRBV7-3 and TRBJ1-1, is GAGVSQTPSNKVTEKGKYVELRCDPISGHTALYWYRQSLGQGPEFLIYFQGTGAADDSGLPNDRFFAVRPEGSVSTLKIQRTERGDSAVYLCASSLTANTEAFFGQGTRLTVV.

V usage is TRBV13 and J usage is TRBJ2-7; 9 nucleotides line up with TRBD1. Germline CDR1 PRHDT, CDR2 FYEKMQ (reference sequence). The junction had 18 bases not matched to a gene; V was cut back by 4 bases and J by 5 bases. The CDR3 loop spans 18 amino acids. CDR3 sequence: CASSWTQYRGLFVDEQYF. DNA for the CDR3: TGTGCCAGCAGCTGGACCCAATACAGGGGGCTTTTTGTCGACGAGCAGTACTTC.

The chain employs TRBV18 and TRBJ2-7, with D tentatively TRBD1 (5 bases). CDR3 length equals 14 residues. The germline V and J ends were trimmed by 0 bases and 5 bases, with 11 bases remaining between them. Germline CDR1 reads KGHSH; CDR2 reads LQKENI. CDR3 protein: CASSPPGQGDEQYF. CDR3 in DNA: TGTGCCAGCTCACCACCAGGGCAAGGGGACGAGCAGTACTTC.

The chain uses TRBV11-3 and TRBJ2-7; tentative D call: TRBD2 (5 bases). Germline CDR1 SGHNT, CDR2 YENEEA. Trimming left V 3 bases short and J 13 bases short, with 19 bases between. There are 13 residues in the CDR3. The CDR3 spells CASSLRAAALAYF. DNA for the CDR3: TGTGCCAGCAGCTTGAGGGCCGCCGCGCTTGCCTACTTC.